This TCR beta chain was identified in a study of blood T cell repertoires in COVID-19. The table came from immunoSEQ multiplex PCR; TCRdb's copy has only in-frame clones and leaves some out. The sample lists about 240,000 clones; about 85% were seen once. CDR1 SGDLS and CDR2 YYNGEE come from the germline V gene. The CDR3 runs 13 residues. V lost 6 bases to trimming and J lost 5 bases; unmatched junction nucleotides: 6. The sequencing sample was made of peripheral blood. The TCR was taken from a man in his 60s who had recovered from COVID-19. This chain joins TRBV9 and TRBJ2-5, with 8 positions matching TRBD2. The CDR3 DNA sequence: TGTGCCAGCACCAAGGGACTAGTGGAGACCCAGTACTTC. Its protein is CASTKGLVETQYF.